One sample yielded the 12 T cell receptor beta chains listed below, sequenced in a study of blood T cell repertoires in COVID-19. Profiling relied on immunoSEQ multiplex PCR, and the TCRdb table lists in-frame clones only, not all of them. The repertoire holds roughly 230,000 clones, with around 86% as singletons. Sample: PBMCs or T cells enriched from blood (not recorded which). These receptors were collected from a man aged 25-40 years in a cohort exposed to, infected with or recovered from COVID-19 (not recorded which).

This chain uses TRBV7-8 with TRBJ2-7, with 8 bases that match TRBD1. The CDR3 covers 18 residues. The J segment lost 4 bases and the V segment lost 4 bases, leaving 18 bases of the junction unmatched. CDR1 and CDR2 from the germline V gene are SGHVS and FQNEAQ. The CDR3 DNA is TGTGCCAGCAGCTCAAACGCAAGATGGGGACAGGTACTTTACGAGCAGTACTTC. Protein sequence: CASSSNARWGQVLYEQYF. Using reference TRBV7-8 and TRBJ2-7 for the parts outside the CDR3, the full variable domain is GAGVSQSPRYKVAKRGQDVALRCDPISGHVSLFWYQQALGQGPEFLTYFQNEAQLDKSGLPSDRFFAERPEGSVSTLKIQRTQQEDSAVYLCASSSNARWGQVLYEQYFGPGTRLTVT.

This chain uses TRBV7-9 with TRBJ1-3; D not certain. In germline, CDR1 is SEHNR, CDR2 FQNEAQ (reference sequence). This CDR3 has 15 amino acids. Trimming took off 3 bases at V and 0 bases at J, with 9 bases between the two ends. The CDR3 DNA reads TGTGCCAGCAGCTTGGGCCAGAGCTCTGGAAACACCATATATTTT. Its translation is CASSLGQSSGNTIYF.

The CDR3, as DNA: TGTGCCAGCAGTTCAGAGACAGGGGTCACTGAAGCTTTCTTT. As protein: CASSSETGVTEAFF. The chain carries TRBV6-5 and TRBJ1-1; 8 bases map to TRBD1. The germline gives CDR1 MNHEY, CDR2 SVGAGI. The CDR3 sequence is 14 residues long. With 4 bases clipped from V and 4 bases from J, the junction kept 5 bases outside the gene matches.

The V gene is TRBV7-6, the J gene TRBJ2-2; the D gene is possibly TRBD1 (6 bases). Looked up from germline, CDR1 is SGHVS and CDR2 is FNYEAQ. The CDR3 has 16 residues. The V gene lost 2 bases and the J gene lost 1 base, with 11 bases spanning the gap. Here the CDR3 reads CASSLQAGVNTGELFF. The CDR3 DNA follows: TGTGCCAGCAGCTTACAGGCAGGGGTGAACACCGGGGAGCTGTTTTTT.

V is TRBV2 and J is TRBJ1-6, with a weak D call TRBD1 (6 bases). Germline-derived CDR1 and CDR2 are SNHLY and FYNNEI. The CDR3 contains 13 residues. Trimming removed 11 bases at V and 7 bases at J, with 15 bases between. This CDR3 reads CAAGGAVNSPLHF. CDR3 DNA: TGTGCCGCGGGGGGGGCAGTAAATTCACCCCTCCACTTT. Looking up the rest from reference TRBV2 and TRBJ1-6 gives the full variable domain: EPEVTQTPSHQVTQMGQEVILRCVPISNHLYFYWYRQILGQKVEFLVSFYNNEISEKSEIFDDQFSVERPDGSNFTLKIRSTKLEDSAMYFCAAGGAVNSPLHFGNGTRLTVT.

This chain links TRBV28 with TRBJ2-1; D gene ambiguous. The CDR3 spans 13 residues. Germline V gene data show CDR1 as MDHEN and CDR2 as SYDVKM. The V end lost 5 bases, the J end lost 11 bases, and 16 bases lay between the germline ends. The CDR3 spells CASSPPVPRQQFF. The CDR3 DNA sequence: TGTGCCAGCAGTCCCCCTGTACCGAGGCAGCAGTTCTTC.

The CDR3 loop is CASSLVEGQETQYF. The CDR3 DNA sequence: TGCGCCAGCAGCTTGGTGGAGGGACAAGAGACCCAGTACTTC. The gene calls are TRBV5-1 and TRBJ2-5, with D possibly TRBD2 on 6 matching bases. In germline, CDR1 is SGHRS, CDR2 YFSETQ. Trimming took 0 bases from V and 2 from J, leaving 8 bases between them. The CDR3 contains 14 residues.

This chain's CDR3 is CASSLDRGPGANVLTF. The CDR3 bases are TGTGCCAGCAGTTTAGACAGGGGGCCCGGGGCCAACGTCCTGACTTTC. The rearrangement uses TRBV28 and TRBJ2-6; 10 nucleotides agree with TRBD1. V trimming: 2 bases; J trimming: 4 bases; junction bases outside the gene matches: 2. Germline loops: CDR1 MDHEN, CDR2 SYDVKM. CDR3 size: 16 residues.

This clone was observed once. The chain joins TRBV19 to TRBJ2-1; TRBD2 might be the D (5 bases). This CDR3 spans 13 amino acids. The V end was cut by 5 bases, the J end by 0 bases, with 5 bases between. Germline V gene data show CDR1 as LNHDA and CDR2 as SQIVND (reference sequence). The CDR3 sequence: CASSDYSYNEQFF. CDR3 in DNA: TGTGCCAGTAGTGACTACTCCTACAATGAGCAGTTCTTC. The full variable domain, in which reference TRBV19 and TRBJ2-1 provide the parts outside the CDR3, is DGGITQSPKYLFRKEGQNVTLSCEQNLNHDAMYWYRQDPGQGLRLIYYSQIVNDFQKGDIAEGYSVSREKKESFPLTVTSAQKNPTAFYLCASSDYSYNEQFFGPGTRLTVL.

The chain links TRBV7-6 to TRBJ2-3; 9 nucleotides align to TRBD2. V was pared by 4 bases and J by 3 bases, with 8 bases of the junction left unmatched. The CDR3 extends over 16 amino acids. Germline V lookup: CDR1 SGHVS, CDR2 FNYEAQ. The DNA of the CDR3 is TGTGCCAGCAGCTCCACTCCTAGCGGGATAACAGATACGCAGTATTTT. This gives the protein CASSSTPSGITDTQYF.

V usage is TRBV11-1 and J usage is TRBJ1-4; D call uncertain. The germline V and J ends were trimmed by 5 bases and 0 bases, with 10 bases remaining between them. This CDR3 has 15 amino acids. Germline CDR1 SGHAT, CDR2 FQDESV (reference sequence). The CDR3 nucleotides read TGTGCCAGCAGCGACGGGAGTGCAACTAATGAAAAACTGTTTTTT. Translation gives CASSDGSATNEKLFF.

The J gene is TRBJ2-2, the V gene TRBV7-6, with D unclear. The CDR3 covers 16 residues. CDR1 and CDR2 from the germline V gene are SGHVS and FNYEAQ. Trimming stripped 3 bases from V and 1 base from J, with 12 bases between. The CDR3, as DNA: TGTGCCAGCAGCTTCAAGGCAGGCCGGAACACCGGGGAGCTGTTTTTT. Protein product: CASSFKAGRNTGELFF.